The rows below give T cell receptor beta chains drawn from one sample of a study of blood T cells in healthy people across ages. TCRdb reanalysed the 5' RACE reads using MiXCR and keeps one entry per CDR3 protein. This sample yields 780,000 or so distinct CDR3 sequences, of which approximately 53% are seen a single time; about 42% belongs to the top ten. Specimen: blood. These receptors were collected from an elderly man in good health. Each CDR3 is given without its conserved first and last residue.

>TRBV21-1
ASSKAGPIAGRTQY
>TRBV6-6
AAAGGGGSQPQH
>TRBV7-2
ASSLGGTQTQY
>TRBV25-1
ASGRGSLYEQY
>TRBV7-8
ASSSHLNEQF
>TRBV3-1
ASSQFLPGRTPGYYEQY
>TRBV10-3
AISESSGNYNEQF
>TRBV20-1
SASRTVNTEAF
>TRBV24-1
ATQEGYEQY
>TRBV30
AWSFPHGPQPCYEQY
>TRBV20-1
SAGGGQETQY
>TRBV6-5
ASSYPPADTQY
>TRBV29-1
SVVGGTISTDTQY
>TRBV20-1
SHGTGHYNEQF
>TRBV7-2
ASSQRGRTDTQY
>TRBV24-1
ATSRGINYGYT
>TRBV5-1
ASSPQGFEKLF
>TRBV9
ASSATDSSYNEQF
>TRBV27
ASSLGGWANQPQH
>TRBV20-1
SARIGGNTEAF
>TRBV7-2
ASSYMAGVSGNEQF
>TRBV3-1
ASSQDLAGGIDEQY
>TRBV20-1
SARRDGIGHRYAY
>TRBV5-1
ASSPQGLNTEAF